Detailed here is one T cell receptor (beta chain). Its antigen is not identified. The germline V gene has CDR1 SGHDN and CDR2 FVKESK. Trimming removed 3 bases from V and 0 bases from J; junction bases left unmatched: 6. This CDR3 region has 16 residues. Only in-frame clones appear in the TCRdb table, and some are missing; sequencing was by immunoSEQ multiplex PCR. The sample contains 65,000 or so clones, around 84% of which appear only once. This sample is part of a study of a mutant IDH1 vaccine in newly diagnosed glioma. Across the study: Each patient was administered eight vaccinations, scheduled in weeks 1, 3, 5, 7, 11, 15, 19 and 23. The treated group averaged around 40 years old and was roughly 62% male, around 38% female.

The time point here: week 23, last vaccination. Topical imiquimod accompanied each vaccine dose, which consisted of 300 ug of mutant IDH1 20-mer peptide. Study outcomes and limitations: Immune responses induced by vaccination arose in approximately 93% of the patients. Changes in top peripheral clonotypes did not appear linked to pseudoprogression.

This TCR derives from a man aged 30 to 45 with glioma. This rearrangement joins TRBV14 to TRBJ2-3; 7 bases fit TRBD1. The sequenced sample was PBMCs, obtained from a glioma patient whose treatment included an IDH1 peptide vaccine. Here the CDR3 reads CASSQGTGASTDTQYF. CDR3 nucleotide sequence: TGTGCCAGCAGCCAGGGTACAGGGGCTAGCACAGATACGCAGTATTTT.